Below, one T cell receptor (beta chain) is given with its context. These data originate in a study of blood T cell repertoires in COVID-19. Original processing methods: For nucleated cells, counts were estimated from reference gene primer amplification. Assay: immunoSEQ multiplex PCR; the TCRdb copy retains only in-frame clones and omits some. That table gives V, J and clone size, and the DNA gave D and trimming. Among around 78,000 clones listed, roughly 85% were seen once. V gave up 2 bases and J gave up 2 bases; unmatched junction bases: 6. This CDR3 is built from 16 residues. CDR1 and CDR2 from the germline V gene are LGHDT and YNNKEL (reference sequence).

The TCR comes from a man in his forties or fifties with active or convalescent COVID-19. V and J are TRBV3-1 (or the pseudogene TRBV3-2) and TRBJ2-7; 10 bases are shared with TRBD2. The sequencing input was peripheral blood. CDR3 residues: CASSQSRTSGTYEQYF. As DNA, the CDR3 is TGTGCCAGCAGCCAATCTAGGACTAGCGGCACCTACGAGCAGTACTTC.